Included here is one T cell receptor beta chain sequence, with context. Its matching antigen is unknown. At one end, the junction sequence differs from germline, possibly due to a read error. This entry belongs to a study of prognosis after radiotherapy for stage I lung cancer. The CDR3 covers 13 residues. Germline V gene sequence: CDR1 SGHTA, CDR2 FQGNSA. Findings and limits, study-wide: Tumor specificity of expanded TCR clones went undetermined.

Blood was drawn (six milliliters of peripheral blood) at each of two time points. Two-round multiplex PCR, the amplification method, yielded TCR beta CDR3 from genomic DNA. Amplification in first-round PCR relied on primers specific to each TRBV and TRBJ gene. TCRdb re-called the multiplex PCR reads through MiXCR, storing one row per CDR3 protein. The table lists 25,000 to 35,000 distinct CDR3 sequences, 32% of them singletons, with around 30% in the top ten. The input for sequencing was PBMCs, taken before or after stereotactic body radiation therapy (not recorded which). The sequence derives from a donor at least 50 years old with non-small cell lung cancer. This chain joins TRBV7-2 and TRBJ1-1; no reliable D call. CDR3 amino acids: CASSVLEGLEALF. DNA of the CDR3: TGTGCCAGCAGCGTACTAGAGGGCCTTGAAGCTCTCTTT. The full variable domain, rest sourced from reference TRBV7-2 and TRBJ1-1, is GAGVSQSPSNKVTEKGKDVELRCDPISGHTALYWYRQSLGQGLEFLIYFQGNSAPDKSGLPSDRFSAERTGGSVSTLTIQRTQQEDSAVYLCASSVLEGLEALFGQGTRLTVV.